One T cell receptor (beta chain) is described in this entry. PCR involved 60 Vbeta and 13 Jbeta primers. Clones were read by immunoSEQ multiplex PCR, and TCRdb kept only the in-frame ones, dropping some. The data contain around 100,000 clones, under 70% of them singletons. Looked up from germline, CDR1 is SGDLS and CDR2 is YYNGEE. This CDR3 contains 13 residues. Trimming shortened V by 4 bases and J by 3 bases, and 8 bases separated the two germline ends. The source of the sample is a study of cytomegalovirus exposure and HLA in healthy donors. Sequences were obtained from PBMCs. The chain has TRBV9 and TRBJ1-5; the D is unclear. The TCR was taken from a man aged 18-30 years in good health and CMV-seropositive. The CDR3 DNA reads as TGTGCCAGCAGCCCACACCACAATCAGCCCCAGCATTTT. It encodes CASSPHHNQPQHF.